This T cell receptor beta chain was observed in a study of control samples from healthy donors and cancer patients. Sequencing used immunoSEQ multiplex PCR; TCRdb keeps in-frame clones, though not all of them. Of about 110,000 clones in the sample, roughly 90% were seen once. The CDR3 consists of 16 residues. The germline CDR1 and CDR2 sequences are ENHRY and SYGVKD. Trimming stripped 0 bases from V and 3 bases from J, with 14 bases between. The clonotype was recovered from a woman aged 60-70 years with lung cancer. Sequenced sample: PBMCs. This chain links TRBV10-3 with TRBJ1-1, with D perhaps TRBD1 (6 bases). The CDR3 reads CAISESGGRGDTEAFF. CDR3 coding DNA: TGTGCCATCAGTGAGTCCGGGGGCAGAGGGGACACTGAAGCTTTCTTT.